The present TCR beta chain was sequenced within a study of blood T cell repertoires in COVID-19. Turning to the study itself: Material from acute and convalescent COVID-19 was sourced from the United States, Italy and Spain. PBMCs, B-cell-depleted T cells, or T cells were the source of the cDNA or gDNA that made up the material.

The CDR3 spans 15 residues. Germline values: CDR1 SGHAT, CDR2 FQNNGV. V lost 1 base to trimming and J lost 4 bases; unmatched junction nucleotides: 3. Original methodology: Reference gene primer amplification gave nucleated cell count estimates. This table comes from immunoSEQ multiplex PCR, and its TCRdb copy is limited to in-frame clones, with some not included. That table gives V, J and clone size, and the DNA gave D and trimming. The sample has roughly 55,000 clones, roughly four fifths seen once. Material for sequencing was peripheral blood. This chain joins TRBV11-2 and TRBJ2-1; 8 nucleotides agree with TRBD2. This TCR came from a woman between 55 and 75 years old with acute or convalescent COVID-19. The CDR3 region is CASSLAGGAYNEQFF. The CDR3 DNA reads TGTGCCAGCAGCTTAGCGGGAGGGGCTTACAATGAGCAGTTCTTC.